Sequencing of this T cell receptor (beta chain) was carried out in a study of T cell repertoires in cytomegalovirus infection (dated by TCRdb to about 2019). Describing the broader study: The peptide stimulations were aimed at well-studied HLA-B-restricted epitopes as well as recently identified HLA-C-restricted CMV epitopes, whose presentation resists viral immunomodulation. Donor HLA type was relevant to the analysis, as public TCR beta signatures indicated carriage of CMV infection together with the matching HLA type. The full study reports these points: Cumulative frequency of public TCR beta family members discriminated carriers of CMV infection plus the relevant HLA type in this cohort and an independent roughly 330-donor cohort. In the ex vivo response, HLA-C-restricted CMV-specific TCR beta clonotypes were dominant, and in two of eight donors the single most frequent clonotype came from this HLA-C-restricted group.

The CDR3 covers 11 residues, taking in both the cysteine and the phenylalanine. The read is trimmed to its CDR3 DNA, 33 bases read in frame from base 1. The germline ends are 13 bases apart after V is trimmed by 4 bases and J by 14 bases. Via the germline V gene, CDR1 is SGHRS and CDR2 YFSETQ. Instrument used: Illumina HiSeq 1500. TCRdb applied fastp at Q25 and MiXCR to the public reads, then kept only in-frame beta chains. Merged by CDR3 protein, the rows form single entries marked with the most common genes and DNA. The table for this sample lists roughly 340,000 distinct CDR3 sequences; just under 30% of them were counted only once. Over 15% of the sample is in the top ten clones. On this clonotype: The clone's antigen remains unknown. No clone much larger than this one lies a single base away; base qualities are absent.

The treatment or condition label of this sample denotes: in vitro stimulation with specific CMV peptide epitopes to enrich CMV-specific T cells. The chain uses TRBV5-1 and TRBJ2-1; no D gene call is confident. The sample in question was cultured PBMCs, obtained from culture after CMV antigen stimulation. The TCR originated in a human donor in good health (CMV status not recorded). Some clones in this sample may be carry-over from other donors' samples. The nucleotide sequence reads TGCGCCAGCAGCAAAGACGGTGGGGAGTTCTTC. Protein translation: CASSKDGGEFF. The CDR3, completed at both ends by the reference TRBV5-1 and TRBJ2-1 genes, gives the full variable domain KAGVTQTPRYLIKTRGQQVTLSCSPISGHRSVSWYQQTPGQGLQFLFEYFSETQRNKGNFPGRFSGRQFSNSRSEMNVSTLELGDSALYLCASSKDGGEFFGPGTRLTVL.